These 14 T cell receptor beta chains originate from one sample sequenced in a study of cytotoxic CD8 clonotypes in ibrutinib-treated CLL. Profiled with immunoSEQ multiplex PCR; TCRdb holds only in-frame clones, not every one. The repertoire includes about 200,000 clones, around three quarters of them detected once, and under 15% sits in the top ten. This specimen consisted of PBMCs, obtained after 24 months of ibrutinib treatment. Every receptor here comes from a human donor with chronic lymphocytic leukemia.

J is TRBJ2-7 and V is TRBV30, with a weak D call TRBD1 (6 bases). This CDR3 has 13 residues. From germline, CDR1 is GTSNPN and CDR2 SVGIG (reference sequence). V lost 3 bases and J lost 2, with 11 bases in between. For the CDR3, the DNA is TGTGCCTGGAGGGGGGACATCACCTACGAGCAGTACTTC. Its translation: CAWRGDITYEQYF.

The CDR3 protein is CSAAGSNYGYTF. As DNA, the CDR3 is TGCAGCGCCGCGGGCTCAAACTATGGCTACACCTTC. The chain joins TRBV29-1 to TRBJ1-2; no definite D call. Per the germline V gene, CDR1 is SQVTM and CDR2 is ANQGSEA. The CDR3 covers 12 residues. V lost 7 bases to trimming and J lost 2 bases, with 11 bases between them.

The chain links TRBV6-5 to TRBJ2-5; 16 nucleotides line up with TRBD2. CDR3 size: 16 residues. V trimming: 2 bases; J trimming: 4 bases; junction bases outside the gene matches: 1. The germline V gene has CDR1 MNHEY and CDR2 SVGAGI. This chain's CDR3 is CASSYGTSGRGETQYF. CDR3 nucleotide sequence: TGTGCCAGCAGTTACGGGACTAGCGGGAGGGGAGAGACCCAGTACTTC.

On this clone itself: It is unclear where the CDR3 begins or ends on the DNA, so no DNA is shown, and the CDR3 is as TCRdb lists it. CDR3 loop: CASSDSGFGAGELFF. This sequence joins TRBV7-8 and TRBJ2-2; the table assigns TRBD2, which was not confirmed against the DNA. Germline CDR1 and CDR2: SGHVS and FQNEAQ. The CDR3 has 15 amino acids, counting both end residues.

This clone was recorded a few times. The chain recombines TRBV9 with TRBJ2-5; D is undetermined. Germline V gene lookup returns CDR1 SGDLS and CDR2 YYNGEE. V dropped 1 base and J dropped 5 bases, with 9 bases sitting between them. The CDR3 runs to 13 residues. This chain's CDR3 is CASSVRDLETQYF. In DNA, the CDR3 is TGTGCCAGCAGCGTAAGGGATTTGGAGACCCAGTACTTC.

This clone was picked up one time. The chain has TRBV10-3 and TRBJ1-2; the match to TRBD1 covers 8 bases. J was trimmed by 5 bases and V by 4 bases; bases with no gene match: 6. This CDR3 is built from 14 residues. Germline V gene lookup returns CDR1 ENHRY and CDR2 SYGVKD. CDR3 in amino acids: CAISGQGKFYGYTF. In DNA, the CDR3 is TGTGCCATCAGTGGACAGGGGAAATTTTATGGCTACACCTTC.

V and J are TRBV7-9 and TRBJ2-5, with D possibly matching TRBD1 (6 bases). The germline V gene encodes CDR1 SEHNR and CDR2 FQNEAQ (reference sequence). V lost 1 base, J lost 0 bases, and 15 bases lay in between. The CDR3 is 17 residues long. This CDR3 is CASSLGGSGVNQETQYF. The CDR3 region has the DNA TGTGCCAGCAGCTTAGGAGGTTCAGGGGTCAACCAAGAGACCCAGTACTTC.

V is TRBV11-2 and J is TRBJ2-7; D not certain. Per the germline V gene, CDR1 is SGHAT and CDR2 is FQNNGV. The V end lost 5 bases, the J end lost 1 base, and 12 bases lay between the germline ends. The CDR3 runs 14 residues. In DNA, the CDR3 is TGTGCCAGCAGCCAGACCAGGCATTCCTACGAGCAGTACTTC. This encodes CASSQTRHSYEQYF.

This clone was detected a few times. The CDR3 coding sequence is TGTGCCAGCAGCGTAGTCGCAGGGAGTGACACCATATATTTT. Translating gives CASSVVAGSDTIYF. The V call is TRBV9, the J call TRBJ1-3; possible D gene TRBD1, 5 bases. V was cut by 0 bases and J by 8 bases, with 12 bases left in between. Per the germline V gene, CDR1 is SGDLS and CDR2 is YYNGEE. The CDR3 has 14 residues.

The rearrangement joins TRBV7-5 to TRBJ1-1. TRBV7-5 is termed a pseudogene. CDR3 length: 13 residues. CDR3 coding DNA: TGTGTCAGAAGCTCCCGATCGAACACTGAAGCTTTCTTT. It translates to CVRSSRSNTEAFF.

The table lists this clone with a count of one. This chain uses TRBV4-1 with TRBJ2-7; TRBD1 agrees at 10 bases. Germline CDR1 and CDR2: MGHRA and YSYEKL. The CDR3 is 15 residues long. The ends lost 5 bases at V and 1 base at J; junction bases unmatched: 5. The CDR3 nucleotides are TGCGCCAGCAGCTACCGACAGGGGGCGTCCTACGAGCAGTACTTC. Translated, it gives CASSYRQGASYEQYF.

The CDR3 loop is CSGVDSHQETQYF. CDR3 bases: TGCAGCGGGGTGGACAGCCACCAAGAGACCCAGTACTTC. The chain recombines TRBV29-1 with TRBJ2-5, with a tentative D call TRBD1 (6 bases). CDR1 and CDR2 (germline): SQVTM, ANQGSEA. Trimming took off 7 bases at V and 0 bases at J, with 12 bases between the two ends. This CDR3 region has 13 residues.

The chain combines TRBV6-5 with TRBJ2-3, with D unresolved. CDR1 and CDR2 (germline): MNHEY, SVGAGI. V lost 7 bases and J 3 bases, leaving 14 bases between the germline ends. The CDR3 totals 14 residues. The CDR3 DNA reads TGTGCCAGCATGTGGGCCTGGAGAACAGATACGCAGTATTTT. It is translated as CASMWAWRTDTQYF.

The rearrangement links TRBV9 to TRBJ2-7; D tentatively fits TRBD1 or TRBD2 (5 bases each). The length of the CDR3 is 14 residues. Germline loops: CDR1 SGDLS, CDR2 YYNGEE. The germline V and J ends were trimmed by 0 bases and 3 bases, with 10 bases remaining between them. Here the CDR3 DNA reads TGTGCCAGCAGCGTAGCTCAGGGAGACTACGAGCAGTACTTC. Protein product: CASSVAQGDYEQYF.